This section outlines one T cell receptor beta chain sequence together with its context. Its antigen is not identified. This sample was taken from a study of early T cells in non-severe SARS-CoV-2 infection. Study as a whole: Sequencing was performed on bulk RNA from unsorted whole blood, leaving chains unpaired. Findings of the study overall: Matching results from VDJdb favored anti-spike CD8 responses, leaving private and CD4 specificities undetected.

CDR1 and CDR2 (germline): MNHEY, SVGEGT. The V and J ends lost 2 bases and 6 bases, in that order; junction bases with no gene match: 11. The CDR3 runs to 17 residues. Individual cDNA molecules received unique molecular identifiers. TCRdb recomputed calls from the 5' RACE reads with MiXCR, one row per CDR3 protein. The sample shows 88,000 or so distinct CDR3 sequences, just under 15% of them seen only once. This chain joins TRBV6-2 or TRBV6-3 and TRBJ1-5; 9 bases are a match to TRBD1. This clonotype was sampled from an adult who was a healthcare worker with PCR-confirmed SARS-CoV-2 infection or an uninfected control (not recorded which). Material: whole blood. This CDR3 reads CASSYAYGTGYPQPQHF. DNA for the CDR3: TGTGCCAGCAGTTACGCATATGGGACAGGGTACCCTCAGCCCCAGCATTTT.